These 11 T cell receptor beta chains share one sample of origin, sequenced in a study of blood T cell repertoires in COVID-19. The method was immunoSEQ multiplex PCR; TCRdb's version includes in-frame clones alone and lacks a portion of them. This sample has about 52,000 clones, with approximately 83% found just once. The specimen sequenced was peripheral blood. These receptors were obtained from a man older than 75 with COVID-19, enrolled during active disease.

This rearrangement joins TRBV18 to TRBJ1-1; 9 nucleotides align to TRBD1. J gave up 10 bases and V 6 bases, and 9 bases lay outside the gene matches. Per the germline V gene, CDR1 is KGHSH and CDR2 is LQKENI. The CDR3 is made up of 13 amino acids. This CDR3 is CASSTTEGQGAFF. Written as DNA, the CDR3 is TGTGCCAGCTCCACCACCGAGGGACAGGGAGCTTTCTTT.

The chain couples TRBV5-1 to TRBJ1-2; D remains unclear. V lost 4 bases, J lost 3 bases, and 7 bases lay in between. Germline V CDR1 and CDR2: SGHRS, YFSETQ. The CDR3 has 12 residues. The CDR3 DNA sequence: TGCGCCAGCAGCAAGGAGGACTATGGCTACACCTTC. This translates into CASSKEDYGYTF.

The V gene is TRBV9, the J gene TRBJ1-1; D gene ambiguous. Per the germline V gene, CDR1 is SGDLS and CDR2 is YYNGEE. V dropped 4 bases and J dropped 1 base, with 14 bases sitting between them. This CDR3 is 15 amino acids long. CDR3 nucleotides: TGTGCCAGCAGCAGGGTCCAGGAGGAGAACACTGAAGCTTTCTTT. This gives the protein CASSRVQEENTEAFF.

This chain uses TRBV29-1 with TRBJ2-7; D possibly corresponds to TRBD2 (5 bases). Germline CDR1 reads SQVTM; CDR2 reads ANQGSEA. Between the trimmed V and J ends, which lost 4 bases and 0 bases, there was a span of 13 bases. The CDR3 is made up of 14 amino acids. CDR3 residues: CSVGGQTLSYEQYF. CDR3 coding DNA: TGCAGCGTTGGAGGGCAGACCCTCTCCTACGAGCAGTACTTC.

V gene TRBV11-3 combines with J gene TRBJ2-1; D uncertain. The CDR3 covers 12 residues. Germline CDR1 reads SGHNT; CDR2 reads YENEEA. V lost 1 base, J lost 9 bases, and 7 bases lay in between. The CDR3: CASSLGPGEQFF. CDR3 nucleotide sequence: TGTGCCAGCAGCTTAGGTCCCGGTGAGCAGTTCTTC.

The rearrangement links TRBV7-9 to TRBJ1-2, with 9 positions matching TRBD1. Germline V lookup: CDR1 SEHNR, CDR2 FQNEAQ (reference sequence). Trimming at V came to 1 base and at J to 8 bases, leaving 8 bases not matched to a gene. CDR3 size: 15 residues. In nucleotides, the CDR3 is TGTGCCAGCAGCTTAGGGGACAGGGAGATGGGCGGCTACACCTTC. The encoded protein is CASSLGDREMGGYTF.

The chain couples TRBV4-3 to TRBJ2-7, with 9 nucleotides matching TRBD1. V trimming: 3 bases; J trimming: 3 bases; junction bases outside the gene matches: 6. The germline V gene has CDR1 LGHNA and CDR2 YSLEER. CDR3 length: 15 residues. The CDR3 region is CASSQGGQGIYEQYF. DNA for the CDR3: TGCGCCAGCAGCCAGGGGGGACAGGGCATCTACGAGCAGTACTTC.

The chain is built from TRBV24-1 and TRBJ2-2, with D possibly matching TRBD1 (6 bases). The germline V gene has CDR1 KGHDR and CDR2 SFDVKD. This CDR3 region has 17 residues. Trimming shortened V by 4 bases and J by 4 bases, and 18 bases separated the two germline ends. Here the CDR3 DNA reads TGTGCCACCAGTGACCGCGGCCACAGGGTTAGCACCGGGGAGCTGTTTTTT. Protein product: CATSDRGHRVSTGELFF.

The chain carries TRBV24-1 and TRBJ1-1; D perhaps matches TRBD1 (5 bases). Between the trimmed V and J ends, which lost 2 bases and 1 base, there was a span of 7 bases. This CDR3 has 14 residues. The germline gives CDR1 KGHDR, CDR2 SFDVKD. The CDR3 DNA sequence: TGTGCCACCAGTGATTCGACAGCGAACACTGAAGCTTTCTTT. It translates to CATSDSTANTEAFF.

CDR3 sequence: CASSLAASGRAGDNEQFF. CDR3 bases: TGCGCCAGCAGCTTGGCGGCTAGCGGGAGGGCCGGCGACAATGAGCAGTTCTTC. This chain connects TRBV5-1 to TRBJ2-1; 12 bases match TRBD2. Per the germline V gene, CDR1 is SGHRS and CDR2 is YFSETQ. The CDR3 has 18 residues. Unmatched junction bases numbered 9, after V lost 0 bases and J lost 5 bases.

This sequence joins TRBV12-3 or TRBV12-4 and TRBJ1-1, with TRBD1 as a possible D gene (6 bases). V was clipped by 6 bases and J by 10 bases, with 18 bases between them. The CDR3 extends over 13 amino acids. CDR3 sequence (DNA): TGTGCCAGCAGGCAAGCGGACAGACTGGGAGCTTTCTTT. Translating it yields CASRQADRLGAFF.